The clone carrying this T cell receptor (beta chain) was detected ten times or more. No antigen is known for it. Trimming removed 4 bases from V and 4 bases from J, with 11 bases in between. There are 13 residues in the CDR3. CDR1 is WSHSY and CDR2 is SAAADI in the germline V gene. CD8+CD57+ cell expansion, shown by flow cytometry, had occurred in the patients selected for sequencing. All participating patients were living with severe acquired aplastic anemia. Patients had not yet gotten any therapy when their blood was taken for sampling. The data belong to a study of CD8+CD57+ T cells in acquired aplastic anemia. Across the whole study: Sorting CD4+ and CD8+ cells gave DNA averaging approximately 3 ug.

Overall study findings and caveats: Patients had about 31 CD8+ CDR3 sequences in common with controls (the shared set).

Genomic DNA served as template for TCR beta VDJ and CDR3 profiling. MiXCR, run by TCRdb on the reads, gives a single entry per CDR3 protein. The sample has 100,000 to 150,000 distinct CDR3 sequences, roughly 55% seen once. The chain links TRBV10-2 to TRBJ2-7; tentative D call: TRBD1 (6 bases). The sequencing input was sorted CD4+, CD8+, or CD8+CD57+ T cells (not recorded which) from PBMCs. This TCR came from a human donor with aplastic anemia. This CDR3 reads CASSGQGWYEQYF. The CDR3 region has the DNA TGCGCCAGCAGTGGGCAGGGGTGGTACGAGCAGTACTTC.